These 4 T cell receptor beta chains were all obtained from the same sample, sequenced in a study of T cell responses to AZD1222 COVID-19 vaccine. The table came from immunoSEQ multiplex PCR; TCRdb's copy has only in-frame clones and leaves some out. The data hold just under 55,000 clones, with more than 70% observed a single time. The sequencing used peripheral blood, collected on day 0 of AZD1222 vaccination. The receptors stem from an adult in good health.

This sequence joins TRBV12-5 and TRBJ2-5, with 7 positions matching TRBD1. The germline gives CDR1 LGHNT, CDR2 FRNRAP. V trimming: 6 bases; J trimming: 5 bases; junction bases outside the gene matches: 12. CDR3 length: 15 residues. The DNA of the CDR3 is TGTGCTAGTGGCCCCGGACAGGCCTCAGGCGAGACCCAGTACTTC. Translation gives CASGPGQASGETQYF. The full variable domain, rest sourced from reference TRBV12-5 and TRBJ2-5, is DARVTQTPRHKVTEMGQEVTMRCQPILGHNTVFWYRQTMMQGLELLAYFRNRAPLDDSGMPKDRFSAEMPDATLATLKIQPSEPRDSAVYFCASGPGQASGETQYFGPGTRLLVL.

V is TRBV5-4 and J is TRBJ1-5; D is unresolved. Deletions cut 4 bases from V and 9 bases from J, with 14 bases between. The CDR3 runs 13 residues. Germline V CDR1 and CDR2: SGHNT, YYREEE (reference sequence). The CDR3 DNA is TGTGCCAGCAGCAAGGACCCCACGGCGCCCCAGCATTTT. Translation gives CASSKDPTAPQHF.

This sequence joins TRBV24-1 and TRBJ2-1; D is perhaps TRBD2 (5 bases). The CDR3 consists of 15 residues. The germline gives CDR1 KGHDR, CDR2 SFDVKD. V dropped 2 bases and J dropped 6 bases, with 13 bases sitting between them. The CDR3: CATSDSMGVGNEQFF. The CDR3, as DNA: TGTGCCACCAGTGATTCCATGGGAGTAGGCAATGAGCAGTTCTTC.

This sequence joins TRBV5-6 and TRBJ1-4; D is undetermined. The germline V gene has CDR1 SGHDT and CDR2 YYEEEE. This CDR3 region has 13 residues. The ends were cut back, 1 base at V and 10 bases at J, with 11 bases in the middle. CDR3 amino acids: CASSLSGKGKLFF. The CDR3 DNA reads TGTGCCAGCAGCTTGAGCGGGAAAGGAAAACTGTTTTTT. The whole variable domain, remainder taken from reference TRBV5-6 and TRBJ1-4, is DAGVTQSPTHLIKTRGQQVTLRCSPKSGHDTVSWYQQALGQGPQFIFQYYEEEERQRGNFPDRFSGHQFPNYSSELNVNALLLGDSALYLCASSLSGKGKLFFGSGTQLSVL.